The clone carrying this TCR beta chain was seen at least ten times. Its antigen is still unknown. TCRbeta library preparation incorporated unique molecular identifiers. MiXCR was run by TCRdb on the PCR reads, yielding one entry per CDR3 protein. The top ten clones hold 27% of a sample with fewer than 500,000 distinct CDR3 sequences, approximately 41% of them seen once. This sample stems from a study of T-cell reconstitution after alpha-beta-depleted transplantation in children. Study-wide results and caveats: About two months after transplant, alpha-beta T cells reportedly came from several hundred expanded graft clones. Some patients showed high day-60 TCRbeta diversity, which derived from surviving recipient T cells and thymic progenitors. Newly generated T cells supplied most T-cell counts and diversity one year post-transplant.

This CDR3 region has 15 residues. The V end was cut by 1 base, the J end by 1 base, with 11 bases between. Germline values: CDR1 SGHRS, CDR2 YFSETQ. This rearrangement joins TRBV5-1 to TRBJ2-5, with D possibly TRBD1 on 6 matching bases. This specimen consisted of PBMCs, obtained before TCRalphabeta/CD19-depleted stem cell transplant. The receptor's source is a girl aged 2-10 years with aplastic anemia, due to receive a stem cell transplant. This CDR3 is CASSLHRTVQETQYF. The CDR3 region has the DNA TGCGCCAGCAGCTTGCATCGGACAGTCCAAGAGACCCAGTACTTC.